These 7 T cell receptor beta chains came from one sample sequenced in a study of blood T cell repertoires in COVID-19 (dated by TCRdb to 2020 to 2021). To prepare the library, the immunoSEQ multiplex PCR assay was applied. Entries here come from immuneACCESS through TCRdb and include only in-frame sequences with V and J called. Some clones fail to appear in such tables; in the studies checked, an unresolved V gene covers under half of the shortfall, and the cause of the remainder is unknown. Across this sample there are more than 200,000 clones, with around 82% seen only once. Clones ranked in the top ten supply 4.9% of the sample. The sequencing input was peripheral blood. The receptors derive from a woman older than 75 with active or convalescent COVID-19.

This clone has just a few counts. The genes are TRBV2 and TRBJ1-5; no firm D call. This CDR3 contains 15 residues. Trimming left V 4 bases short and J 0 bases short, with 10 bases between. In germline, CDR1 is SNHLY, CDR2 FYNNEI. DNA of the CDR3: TGTGCCAGCAGTGTTGACAAGCTTAGCAATCAGCCCCAGCATTTT. Translated: CASSVDKLSNQPQHF.

The rearrangement joins TRBV5-4 to TRBJ1-6, with a tentative D call TRBD1 (6 bases). This CDR3 region has 15 residues. With 3 bases removed from V and 6 bases from J, the gap between germline ends came to 13 bases. CDR1 is SGHNT, CDR2 YYREEE, per germline (reference sequence). Here the CDR3 reads CASSSRQGFNSPLHF. DNA for the CDR3: TGTGCCAGCAGCTCGCGGCAGGGGTTTAATTCACCCCTCCACTTT.

The chain links TRBV15 to TRBJ2-1; D is possibly TRBD1 (6 bases). The V gene's germline CDR1 is LNHNV and CDR2 YYDKDF (reference sequence). The V end lost 5 bases, the J end lost 4 bases, and 15 bases lay between the germline ends. The CDR3 consists of 15 residues. CDR3 in amino acids: CATSLGAGTYNEQFF. In DNA, the CDR3 is TGTGCCACCAGCTTGGGGGCAGGAACATACAATGAGCAGTTCTTC.

The chain couples TRBV11-2 to TRBJ2-3; 9 bases line up with TRBD2. V shed 2 bases, J shed 6 bases, and the junction held 12 bases outside the gene matches. The germline gives CDR1 SGHAT, CDR2 FQNNGV. The CDR3 has 17 residues. The CDR3 DNA sequence: TGTGCCAGCAGCTTACTCATTAGGCGGGGGGGCCCGGATACGCAGTATTTT. This codes for CASSLLIRRGGPDTQYF.

The DNA of the CDR3 is TGTGCCTGGAACAGGAGGGACACTGAAGCTTTCTTT. Protein sequence: CAWNRRDTEAFF. The J gene is TRBJ1-1, the V gene TRBV30, with a weak D call TRBD1 (5 bases). The V end lost 4 bases, the J end lost 3 bases, and 9 bases lay between the germline ends. Per germline, CDR1 GTSNPN and CDR2 SVGIG (reference sequence). The CDR3 covers 12 residues.

The V call is TRBV6-5, the J call TRBJ1-5; 7 positions agree with TRBD1. The V gene's germline CDR1 is MNHEY and CDR2 SVGAGI. The junction had 10 bases not matched to a gene; V was cut back by 5 bases and J by 6 bases. There are 15 residues in the CDR3. The CDR3 sequence is CASSKGQPRVQPQHF. CDR3 coding DNA: TGTGCCAGCAGTAAGGGACAGCCTCGGGTTCAGCCCCAGCATTTT.

This clone has only a few counts. The gene calls are TRBV25-1 and TRBJ1-4, with D unresolved. The V end was cut by 10 bases, the J end by 4 bases, with 7 bases between. The CDR3 has 11 residues. Germline V gives CDR1 MGHDK, CDR2 SYGVNS. CDR3 amino acids: CATQINEKLFF. The CDR3 coding sequence is TGTGCCACCCAGATTAATGAAAAACTGTTTTTT.